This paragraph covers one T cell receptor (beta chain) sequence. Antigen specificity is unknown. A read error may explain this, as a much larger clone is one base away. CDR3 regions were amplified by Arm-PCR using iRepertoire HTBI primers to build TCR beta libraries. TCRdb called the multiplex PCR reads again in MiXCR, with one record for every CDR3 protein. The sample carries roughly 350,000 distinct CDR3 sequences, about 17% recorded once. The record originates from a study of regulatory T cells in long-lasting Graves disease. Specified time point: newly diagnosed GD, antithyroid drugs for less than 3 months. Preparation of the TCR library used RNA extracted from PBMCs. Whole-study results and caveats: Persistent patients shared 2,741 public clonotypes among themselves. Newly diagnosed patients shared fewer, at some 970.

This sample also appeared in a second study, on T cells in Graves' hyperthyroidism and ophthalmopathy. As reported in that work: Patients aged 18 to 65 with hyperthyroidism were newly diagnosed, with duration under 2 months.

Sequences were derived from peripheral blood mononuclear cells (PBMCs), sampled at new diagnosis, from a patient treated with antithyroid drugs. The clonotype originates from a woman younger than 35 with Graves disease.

The CDR3 is CAGSARTGGSTGANVLTF. In DNA form, the CDR3 reads TGTGCCGGCTCAGCTCGGACAGGGGGCTCCACTGGGGCCAACGTCCTGACTTTC. V is TRBV18 and J is TRBJ2-6, with TRBD1 identical over 11 bases. The germline CDR1 and CDR2 sequences are KGHSH and LQKENI. CDR3 length: 18 residues.